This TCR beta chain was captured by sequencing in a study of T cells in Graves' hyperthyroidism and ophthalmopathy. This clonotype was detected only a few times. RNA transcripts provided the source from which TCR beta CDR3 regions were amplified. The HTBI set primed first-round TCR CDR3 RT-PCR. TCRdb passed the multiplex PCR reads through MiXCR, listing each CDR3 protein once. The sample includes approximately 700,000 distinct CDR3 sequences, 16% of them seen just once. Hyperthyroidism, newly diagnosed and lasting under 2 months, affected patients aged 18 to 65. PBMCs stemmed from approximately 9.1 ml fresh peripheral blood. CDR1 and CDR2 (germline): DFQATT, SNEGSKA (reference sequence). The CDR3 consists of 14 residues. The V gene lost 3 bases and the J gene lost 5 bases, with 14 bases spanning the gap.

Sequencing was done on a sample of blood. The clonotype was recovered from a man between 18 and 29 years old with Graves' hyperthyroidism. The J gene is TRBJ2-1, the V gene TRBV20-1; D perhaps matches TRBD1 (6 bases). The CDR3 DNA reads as TGCAGTGCTAGGGGACATCTTATCGACAATGAGCAGTTCTTC. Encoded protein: CSARGHLIDNEQFF.